This T cell receptor (beta chain) emerged from a study of blood T cell repertoires in COVID-19. This clone was picked up a small number of times. Method: immunoSEQ multiplex PCR; TCRdb's copy keeps in-frame clones and lacks some. The table lists approximately 130,000 clones, under 85% of them singletons, with 8.5% to 10% in the top ten. Per the germline V gene, CDR1 is SGHTA and CDR2 is FQGNSA. The J segment lost 10 bases and the V segment lost 5 bases, leaving 2 bases of the junction unmatched. CDR3 length equals 14 residues. The receptor's source is a man aged 35 to 55 with active or convalescent COVID-19. The sample consisted of peripheral blood. The J gene is TRBJ2-1, the V gene TRBV7-2; TRBD2 aligns across 16 bases. CDR3 DNA sequence: TGTGCCAGCAGCCCGGGACTAGCGGGGGGGGAGCAGTTCTTC. It encodes CASSPGLAGGEQFF.